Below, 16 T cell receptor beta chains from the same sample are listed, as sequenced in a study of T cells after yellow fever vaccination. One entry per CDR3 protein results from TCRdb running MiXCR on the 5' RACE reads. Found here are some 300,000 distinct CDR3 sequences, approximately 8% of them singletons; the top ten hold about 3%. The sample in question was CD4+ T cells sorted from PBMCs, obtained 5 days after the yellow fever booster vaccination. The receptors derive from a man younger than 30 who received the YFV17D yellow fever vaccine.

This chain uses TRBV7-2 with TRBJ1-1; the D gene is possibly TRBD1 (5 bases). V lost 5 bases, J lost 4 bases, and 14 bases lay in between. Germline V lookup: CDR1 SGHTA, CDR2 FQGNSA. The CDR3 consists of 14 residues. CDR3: CASSPDRWTTEAFF. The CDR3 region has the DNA TGTGCCAGCAGCCCCGACAGATGGACCACTGAAGCTTTCTTT.

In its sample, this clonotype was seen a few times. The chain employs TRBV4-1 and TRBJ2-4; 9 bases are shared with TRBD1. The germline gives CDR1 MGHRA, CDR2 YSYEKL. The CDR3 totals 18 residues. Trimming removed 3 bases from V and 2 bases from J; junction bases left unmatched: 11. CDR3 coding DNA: TGCGCCAGCAGCCAGCCGAGGGACAGGGAGATCCCCAAAAACATTCAGTACTTC. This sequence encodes CASSQPRDREIPKNIQYF.

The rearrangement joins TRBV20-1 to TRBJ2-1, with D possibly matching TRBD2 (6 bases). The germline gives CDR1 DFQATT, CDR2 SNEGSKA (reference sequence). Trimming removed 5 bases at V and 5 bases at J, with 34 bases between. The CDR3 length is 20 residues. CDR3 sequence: CSAPRVRDSYRHPVNNEQFF. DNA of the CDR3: TGCAGTGCTCCCCGGGTTCGGGACTCGTATAGACACCCAGTGAACAATGAGCAGTTCTTC.

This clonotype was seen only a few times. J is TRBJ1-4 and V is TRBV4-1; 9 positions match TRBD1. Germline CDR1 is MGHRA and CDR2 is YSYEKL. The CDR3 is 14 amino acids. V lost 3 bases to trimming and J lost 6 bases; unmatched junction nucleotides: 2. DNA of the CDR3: TGCGCCAGCAGCCACGGGACAGGGTATGAAAAACTGTTTTTT. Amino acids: CASSHGTGYEKLFF.

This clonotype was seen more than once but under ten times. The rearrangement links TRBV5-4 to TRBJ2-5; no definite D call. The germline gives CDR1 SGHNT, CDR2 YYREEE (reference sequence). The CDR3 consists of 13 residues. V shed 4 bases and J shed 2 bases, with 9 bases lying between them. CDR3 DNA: TGTGCCAGCAGCCCACAGCAGCAAGAGACCCAGTACTTC. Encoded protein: CASSPQQQETQYF.

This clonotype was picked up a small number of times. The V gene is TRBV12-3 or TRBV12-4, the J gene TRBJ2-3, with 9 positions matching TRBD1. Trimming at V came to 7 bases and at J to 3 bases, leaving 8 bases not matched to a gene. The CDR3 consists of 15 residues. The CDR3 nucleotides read TGTGCCAGCACTTTGGGACAGGGTAGGACAGATACGCAGTATTTT. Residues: CASTLGQGRTDTQYF.

The CDR3 loop reads CSAEGQGRAQGYEQYV. CDR3 in DNA: TGCAGTGCAGAGGGACAGGGCCGTGCTCAGGGCTACGAGCAGTACGTC. The chain uses TRBV20-1 and TRBJ2-7, with 9 bases that match TRBD1. This CDR3 comprises 16 residues. The V gene's germline CDR1 is DFQATT and CDR2 SNEGSKA (reference sequence). V trimming: 6 bases; J trimming: 3 bases; junction bases outside the gene matches: 15.

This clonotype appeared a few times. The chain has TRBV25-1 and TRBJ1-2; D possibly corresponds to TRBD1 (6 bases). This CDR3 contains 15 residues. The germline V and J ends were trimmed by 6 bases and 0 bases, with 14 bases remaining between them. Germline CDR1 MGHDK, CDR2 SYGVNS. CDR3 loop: CASSEGQRTNYGYTF. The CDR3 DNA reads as TGTGCCAGCAGCGAGGGACAAAGGACTAACTATGGCTACACCTTC.

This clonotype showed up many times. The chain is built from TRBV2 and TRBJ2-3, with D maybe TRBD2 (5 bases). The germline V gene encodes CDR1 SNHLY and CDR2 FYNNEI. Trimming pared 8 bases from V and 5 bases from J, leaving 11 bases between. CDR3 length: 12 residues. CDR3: CASSPGEDTQYF. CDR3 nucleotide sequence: TGTGCCAGCTCACCCGGGGAAGATACGCAGTATTTT.

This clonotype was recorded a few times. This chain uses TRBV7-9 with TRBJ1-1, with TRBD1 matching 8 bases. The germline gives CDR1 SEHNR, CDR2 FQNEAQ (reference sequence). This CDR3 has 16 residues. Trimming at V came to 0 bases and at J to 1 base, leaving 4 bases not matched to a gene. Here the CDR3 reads CASSLAWDRRNTEAFF. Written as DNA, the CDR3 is TGTGCCAGCAGCTTAGCGTGGGACAGGAGGAACACTGAAGCTTTCTTT. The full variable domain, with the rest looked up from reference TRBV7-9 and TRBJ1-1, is DTGVSQNPRHKITKRGQNVTFRCDPISEHNRLYWYRQTLGQGPEFLTYFQNEAQLEKSRLLSDRFSAERPKGSFSTLEIQRTEQGDSAMYLCASSLAWDRRNTEAFFGQGTRLTVV.

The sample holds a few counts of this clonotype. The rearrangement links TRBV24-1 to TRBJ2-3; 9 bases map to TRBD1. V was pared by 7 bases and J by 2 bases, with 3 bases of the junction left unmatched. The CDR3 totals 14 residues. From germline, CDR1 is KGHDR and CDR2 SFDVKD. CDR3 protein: CATRGTGNTDTQYF. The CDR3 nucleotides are TGTGCCACCAGGGGGACAGGGAACACAGATACGCAGTATTTT.

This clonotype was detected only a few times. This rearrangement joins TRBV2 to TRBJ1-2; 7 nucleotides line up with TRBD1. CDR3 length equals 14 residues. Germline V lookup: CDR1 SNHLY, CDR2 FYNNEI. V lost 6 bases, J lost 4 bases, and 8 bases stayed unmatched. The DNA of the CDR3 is TGTGCCAGCAGGGAGGGGACAGTCGCCTATGGCTACACCTTC. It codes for CASREGTVAYGYTF.

The CDR3 protein is CASSLGDSATNEKLFF. In DNA form, the CDR3 reads TGCGCCAGCAGCTTGGGAGACTCTGCAACTAATGAAAAACTGTTTTTT. The gene calls are TRBV5-1 and TRBJ1-4, with D uncertain. Germline assignment: CDR1 SGHRS and CDR2 YFSETQ. This CDR3 has 16 residues. Trimming took 0 bases from V and 0 from J, leaving 9 bases between them.

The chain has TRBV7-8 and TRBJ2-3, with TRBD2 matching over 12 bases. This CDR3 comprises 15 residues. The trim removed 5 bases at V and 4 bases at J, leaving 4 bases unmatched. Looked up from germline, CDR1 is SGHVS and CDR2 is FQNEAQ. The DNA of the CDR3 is TGTGCCAGCAGCACACTAGCGGGGGGAGCAGATACGCAGTATTTT. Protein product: CASSTLAGGADTQYF.

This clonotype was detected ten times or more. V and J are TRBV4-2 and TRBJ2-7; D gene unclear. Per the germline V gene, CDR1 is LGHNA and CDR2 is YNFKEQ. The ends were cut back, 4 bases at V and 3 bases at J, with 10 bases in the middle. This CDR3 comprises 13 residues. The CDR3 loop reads CASSPRVGYEQYF. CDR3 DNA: TGTGCCAGCAGCCCTCGTGTTGGCTACGAGCAGTACTTC.

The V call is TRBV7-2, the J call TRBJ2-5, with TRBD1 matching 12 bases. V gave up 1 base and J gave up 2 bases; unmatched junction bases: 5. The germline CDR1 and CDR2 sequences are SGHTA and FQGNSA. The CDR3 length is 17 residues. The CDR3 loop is CASSLVGQGALQETQYF. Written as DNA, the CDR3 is TGTGCCAGCAGCTTAGTGGGACAGGGGGCGCTTCAAGAGACCCAGTACTTC.